Detailed here is one TCR beta chain. Sequencing was performed with immunoSEQ multiplex PCR; in TCRdb, only in-frame clones are kept and a portion is missing. There are about 60,000 clones in the sample; 90% to 95% occur only once, and under 20% lies in the top ten. The data were taken from a study of human versus mouse CDR3 diversity and MHC coevolution. Cells were CD45RO-negative CD62L-positive naive CD4 T cells sorted from PBMCs. The CDR3 runs to 13 residues. Germline V lookup: CDR1 LNHDA, CDR2 SQIVND (reference sequence). The germline V and J ends were trimmed by 4 bases and 10 bases, with 13 bases remaining between them.

The rearrangement joins TRBV19 to TRBJ2-2; D might be TRBD1 (5 bases). The specimen sequenced was naive CD4+ T cells from blood. Subset in this sample: CD45RO-negative CD62L-positive naive CD4 T cells. This TCR was sampled from a person aged 55 to 75 in good health. Written as DNA, the CDR3 is TGTGCCAGTAGTACCCAGGGATCCCAGGAGCTGTTTTTT. Residues: CASSTQGSQELFF.